The sequence of this T cell receptor beta chain was determined in a study of regulatory T cells in long-lasting Graves disease. The CDR3 runs to 15 residues. Looked up from germline, CDR1 is LNHDA and CDR2 is SQIVND (reference sequence). V lost 6 bases and J 0 bases, leaving 12 bases between the germline ends. Stated time point: newly diagnosed GD, antithyroid drugs for less than 3 months. PBMC RNA was the source of the TCR library. Investigators prepared the TCR beta libraries by applying iRepertoire HTBI primers and Arm-PCR of CDR3 regions. MiXCR was run by TCRdb on the multiplex PCR reads, yielding one entry per CDR3 protein. The sample shows about 420,000 distinct CDR3 sequences, less than 20% of them seen only once. Another study also made use of these data, one on T cells in Graves' hyperthyroidism and ophthalmopathy. That work contributes: Most thyroid clonotypes expanded above 0.001 were also detected in blood.

This receptor was identified in a woman aged 18-29 years with Graves disease. This chain links TRBV19 with TRBJ1-5; the D is unclear. Material: peripheral blood mononuclear cells (PBMCs), obtained at new diagnosis, from a patient treated with antithyroid drugs. The CDR3 DNA sequence: TGTGCCAGTAGATCTACCCCTTTTAGCAATCAGCCCCAGCATTTT. Translating gives CASRSTPFSNQPQHF.